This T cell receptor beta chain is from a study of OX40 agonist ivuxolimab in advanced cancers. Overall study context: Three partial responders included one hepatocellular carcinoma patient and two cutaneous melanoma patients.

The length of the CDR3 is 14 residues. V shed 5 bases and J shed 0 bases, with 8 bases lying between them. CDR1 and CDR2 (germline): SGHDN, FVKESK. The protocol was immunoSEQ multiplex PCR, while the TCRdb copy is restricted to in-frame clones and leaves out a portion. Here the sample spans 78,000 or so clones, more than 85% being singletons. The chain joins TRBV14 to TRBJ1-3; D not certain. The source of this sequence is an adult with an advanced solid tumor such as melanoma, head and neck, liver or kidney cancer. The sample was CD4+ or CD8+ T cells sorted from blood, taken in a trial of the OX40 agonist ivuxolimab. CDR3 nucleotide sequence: TGTGCCAGCAGCGTCTTGAGCTCTGGAAACACCATATATTTT. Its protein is CASSVLSSGNTIYF. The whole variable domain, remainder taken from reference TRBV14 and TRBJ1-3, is EAGVTQFPSHSVIEKGQTVTLRCDPISGHDNLYWYRRVMGKEIKFLLHFVKESKQDESGMPNNRFLAERTGGTYSTLKVQPAELEDSGVYFCASSVLSSGNTIYFGEGSWLTVV.